This TCR beta chain is drawn from a study of T-cell memory formation after mild COVID-19. With V trimmed by 7 bases and J by 6 bases, 4 bases remained unmatched. CDR3 length: 12 amino acids. Germline CDR1 is GTSNPN and CDR2 is SVGIG (reference sequence). TCRdb re-analysed the 5' RACE reads in MiXCR, keeping a single row per CDR3 protein. Of about 200,000 distinct CDR3 sequences listed, roughly 10% are singletons. J is TRBJ2-3 and V is TRBV30, with TRBD2 matching 10 bases. This receptor was taken from a man younger than 35 who had mild COVID-19 (a few samples of this study predate the infection). Cell type and time point are not known. The sequenced material came from PBMCs or a T cell subset sorted from them (not recorded which). CDR3 sequence reads: CALKREGDTQYF. In nucleotides, the CDR3 is TGTGCCTTGAAGCGGGAGGGGGATACGCAGTATTTT.